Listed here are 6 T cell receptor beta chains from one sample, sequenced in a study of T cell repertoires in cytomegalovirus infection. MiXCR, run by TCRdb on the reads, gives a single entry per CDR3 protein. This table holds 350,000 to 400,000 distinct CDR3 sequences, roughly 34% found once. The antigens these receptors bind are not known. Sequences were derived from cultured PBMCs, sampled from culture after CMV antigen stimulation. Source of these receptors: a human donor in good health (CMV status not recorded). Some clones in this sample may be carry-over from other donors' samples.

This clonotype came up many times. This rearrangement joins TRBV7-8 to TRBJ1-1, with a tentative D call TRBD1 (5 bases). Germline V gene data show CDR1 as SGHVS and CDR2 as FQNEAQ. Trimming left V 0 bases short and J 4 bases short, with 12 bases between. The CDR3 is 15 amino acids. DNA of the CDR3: TGTGCCAGCAGCTTAGCGATAGGGGATTTCACTGAAGCTTTCTTT. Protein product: CASSLAIGDFTEAFF.

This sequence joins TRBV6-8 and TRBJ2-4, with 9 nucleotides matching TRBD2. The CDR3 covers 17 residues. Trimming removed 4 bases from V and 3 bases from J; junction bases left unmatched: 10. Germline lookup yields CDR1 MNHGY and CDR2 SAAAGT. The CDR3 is CASSSMKREDFKNIQYF. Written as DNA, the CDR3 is TGTGCCAGCAGTTCTATGAAGCGGGAGGATTTCAAAAACATTCAGTACTTC.

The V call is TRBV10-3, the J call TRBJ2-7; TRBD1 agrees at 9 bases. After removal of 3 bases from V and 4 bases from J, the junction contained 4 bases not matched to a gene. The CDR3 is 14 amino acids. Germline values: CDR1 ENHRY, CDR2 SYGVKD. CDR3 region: CAISDGQGWYEQYF. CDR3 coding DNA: TGTGCCATCAGTGACGGACAGGGGTGGTACGAGCAGTACTTC.

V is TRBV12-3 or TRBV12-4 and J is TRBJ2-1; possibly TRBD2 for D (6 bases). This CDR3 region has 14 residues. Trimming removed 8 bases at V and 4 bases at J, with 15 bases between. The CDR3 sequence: CASDPEGLYNEQFF. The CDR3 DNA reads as TGTGCCAGCGACCCGGAGGGCCTATACAATGAGCAGTTCTTC.

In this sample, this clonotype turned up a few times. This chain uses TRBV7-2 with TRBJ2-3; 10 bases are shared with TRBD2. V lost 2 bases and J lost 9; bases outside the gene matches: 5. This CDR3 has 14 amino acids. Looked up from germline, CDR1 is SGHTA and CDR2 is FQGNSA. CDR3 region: CASSLSGRANTQYF. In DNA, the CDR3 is TGTGCCAGCAGCTTAAGCGGGAGGGCGAACACGCAGTATTTT.

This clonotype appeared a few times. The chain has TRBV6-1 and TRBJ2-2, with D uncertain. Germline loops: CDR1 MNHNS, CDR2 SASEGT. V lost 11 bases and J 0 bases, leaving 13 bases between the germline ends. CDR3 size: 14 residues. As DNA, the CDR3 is TGTGCCCTACAACCCTCGTCGAACACCGGGGAGCTGTTTTTT. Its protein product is CALQPSSNTGELFF.